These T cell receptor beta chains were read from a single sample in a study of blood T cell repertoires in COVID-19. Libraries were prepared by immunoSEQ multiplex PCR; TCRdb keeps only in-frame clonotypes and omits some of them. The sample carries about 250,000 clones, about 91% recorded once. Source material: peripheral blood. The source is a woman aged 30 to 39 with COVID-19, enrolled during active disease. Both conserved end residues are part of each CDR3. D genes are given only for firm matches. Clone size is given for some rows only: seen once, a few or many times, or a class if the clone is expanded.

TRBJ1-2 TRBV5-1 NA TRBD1 CASSSNSGTDFLGGGYTF TGCGCCAGCAGCTCAAACTCCGGGACAGATTTTTTAGGTGGTGGCTACACCTTC
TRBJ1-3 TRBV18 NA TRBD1 CASSTGGASGNTIYF TGTGCCAGCTCAACAGGGGGCGCCTCTGGAAACACCATATATTTT
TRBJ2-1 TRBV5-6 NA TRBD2 CASSKLAGGHNEQFF TGTGCCAGCAGCAAACTAGCGGGGGGGCACAATGAGCAGTTCTTC
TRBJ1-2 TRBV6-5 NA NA CASSYSPKGVNGYTF TGTGCCAGCAGTTACTCCCCAAAAGGGGTAAATGGCTACACCTTC
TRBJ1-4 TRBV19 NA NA CASRWTAEKLFF TGTGCCAGTAGGTGGACAGCTGAAAAACTGTTTTTT
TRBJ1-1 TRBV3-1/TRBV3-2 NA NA CASSPFGRRMNTEAFF TGTGCCAGCAGCCCGTTCGGGAGACGAATGAACACTGAAGCTTTCTTT
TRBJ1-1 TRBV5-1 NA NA CASSLGSGNTEAFF TGCGCCAGCAGCTTGGGGTCCGGGAACACTGAAGCTTTCTTT
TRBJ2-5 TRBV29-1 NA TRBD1 CSVGQGNGETQYF TGCAGCGTGGGACAGGGGAACGGAGAGACCCAGTACTTC
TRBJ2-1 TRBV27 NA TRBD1 CASSFSGQGPNEQFF TGTGCCAGCAGTTTTTCGGGACAGGGGCCGAATGAGCAGTTCTTC
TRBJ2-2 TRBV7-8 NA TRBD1 CASSSRDRVSGELFF TGTGCCAGCAGCTCCCGGGACAGGGTATCCGGGGAGCTGTTTTTT
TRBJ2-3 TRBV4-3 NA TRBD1 CASSPGQGGDTQYF TGCGCCAGCAGCCCGGGACAGGGAGGAGATACGCAGTATTTT
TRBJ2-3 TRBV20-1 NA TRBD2 CSANLGGAEYF TGCAGTGCTAATCTCGGGGGGGCGGAGTATTTT
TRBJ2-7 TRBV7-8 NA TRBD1 CASSLYVFNSDRVSEQYF TGTGCCAGCAGCTTATATGTGTTTAATAGCGACAGGGTATCCGAGCAGTACTTC
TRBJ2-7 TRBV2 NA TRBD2 CASSPGTREQYF TGTGCCAGCAGCCCCGGGACTAGGGAGCAGTACTTC
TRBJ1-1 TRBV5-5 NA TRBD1 CASSLAPKAATGFGDTEAFF TGTGCCAGCAGCTTGGCCCCAAAGGCCGCGACAGGGTTTGGGGACACTGAAGCTTTCTTT
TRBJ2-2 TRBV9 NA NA CASSVASVNTGELFF TGTGCCAGCAGCGTAGCGTCAGTGAACACCGGGGAGCTGTTTTTT
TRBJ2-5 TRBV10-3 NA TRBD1 CAISELGQGKTQYF TGTGCCATCAGTGAGCTGGGACAGGGGAAGACCCAGTACTTC
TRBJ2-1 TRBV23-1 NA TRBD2 CASSQSRIAGPYNEQFF TGCGCCAGCAGTCAATCCCGAATAGCGGGCCCCTACAATGAGCAGTTCTTC
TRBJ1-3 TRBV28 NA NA CASSPAGRFGNTIYF TGTGCCAGCAGCCCCGCCGGGAGATTTGGAAACACCATATATTTT
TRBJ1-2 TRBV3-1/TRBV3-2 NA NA CASSQDLRDGYTF TGTGCCAGCAGCCAAGATCTTAGAGATGGCTACACCTTC
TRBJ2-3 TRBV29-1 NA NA CSVSSGGDTQYF TGCAGCGTTTCGTCCGGGGGAGATACGCAGTATTTT
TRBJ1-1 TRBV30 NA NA CAWTRNTEAFF TGTGCCTGGACGAGGAACACTGAAGCTTTCTTT
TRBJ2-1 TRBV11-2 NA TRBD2 CASNLGLGRDEQFF TGTGCCAGCAACTTGGGACTAGGTCGGGATGAGCAGTTCTTC
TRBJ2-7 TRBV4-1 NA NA CASSQVGLEQYF TGCGCCAGCAGCCAAGTGGGACTTGAGCAGTACTTC
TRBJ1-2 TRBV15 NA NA CATSRETGLYGYTF TGTGCCACCAGCAGAGAGACGGGGTTGTATGGCTACACCTTC
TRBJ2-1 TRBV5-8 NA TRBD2 CASSLAAGGFYNEQFF TGTGCCAGCAGCTTGGCGGCGGGAGGCTTTTACAATGAGCAGTTCTTC
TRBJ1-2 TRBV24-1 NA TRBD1 CATSDSRTGTGYTF TGTGCCACCAGTGATTCCAGGACAGGGACTGGCTACACCTTC
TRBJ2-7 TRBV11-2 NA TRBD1 CASSLGTGGEQYF TGTGCCAGCAGCTTAGGGACAGGGGGTGAGCAGTACTTC
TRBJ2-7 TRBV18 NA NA CASSPGSYEQYF TGTGCCAGCTCTCCCGGGAGTTACGAGCAGTACTTC
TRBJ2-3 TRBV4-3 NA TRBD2 CASSQRPSGSPDTQYF TGCGCCAGCAGCCAACGTCCCAGCGGGAGCCCAGATACGCAGTATTTT
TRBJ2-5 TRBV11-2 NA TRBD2 CASSLEWLAGGTPTQYF TGTGCCAGCAGCTTAGAGTGGCTAGCGGGAGGAACGCCGACCCAGTACTTC
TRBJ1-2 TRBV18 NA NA CASSPTALYGYTF TGTGCCAGCTCACCGACAGCGCTCTATGGCTACACCTTC
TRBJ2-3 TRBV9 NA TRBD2 CASSPTSSGGTDTQYF TGTGCCAGCAGCCCAACCTCTAGCGGGGGAACAGATACGCAGTATTTT
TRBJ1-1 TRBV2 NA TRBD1 CASSRGDRGRPEAFF TGTGCCAGCAGTCGGGGTGACAGGGGGCGACCTGAAGCTTTCTTT
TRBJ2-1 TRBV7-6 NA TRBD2 CASSLVAGTPNEQFF TGTGCCAGCAGCTTAGTAGCGGGGACCCCCAATGAGCAGTTCTTC
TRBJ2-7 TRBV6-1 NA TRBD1 CASSKAPGTGGSYEQYF TGTGCCAGCAGTAAAGCGCCCGGGACAGGAGGCTCCTACGAGCAGTACTTC
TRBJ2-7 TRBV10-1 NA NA CASSETGEQYF TGCGCCAGCAGTGAAACCGGCGAGCAGTACTTC
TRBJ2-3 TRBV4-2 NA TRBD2 CASSLGTSGRLAGVSTDTQYF TGTGCCAGCAGCCTAGGGACTAGCGGGAGACTTGCGGGTGTGAGCACAGATACGCAGTATTTT
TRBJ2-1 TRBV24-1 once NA CATSATGFSYNEQFF TGTGCCACCAGCGCTACAGGGTTCTCCTACAATGAGCAGTTCTTC
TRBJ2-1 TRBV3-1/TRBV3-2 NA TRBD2 CASSQASGIYNEQFF TGTGCCAGCAGCCAAGCTAGCGGGATCTACAATGAGCAGTTCTTC
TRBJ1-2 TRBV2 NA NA CASRNRQLLYIYGYTF TGTGCCAGCCGGAACAGGCAACTTCTTTACATTTATGGCTACACCTTC
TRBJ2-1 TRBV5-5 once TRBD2 CASSRGTRWEFNNEQFF TGTGCCAGCAGCCGGGGGACTAGATGGGAATTTAACAATGAGCAGTTCTTC
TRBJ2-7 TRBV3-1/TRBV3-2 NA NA CASSQGWGVGDSSYEQYF TGTGCCAGCAGCCAGGGATGGGGGGTCGGGGATAGCTCCTACGAGCAGTACTTC
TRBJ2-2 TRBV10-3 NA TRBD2 CAISEPPGLAGPRGGELFF TGTGCCATCAGTGAGCCCCCGGGACTAGCGGGACCGCGGGGCGGGGAGCTGTTTTTT
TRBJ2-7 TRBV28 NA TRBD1 CASSQGQPYEQYF TGTGCCAGCAGTCAGGGACAGCCCTACGAGCAGTACTTC
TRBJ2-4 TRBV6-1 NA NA CASSESLAKNIQYF TGTGCCAGCAGTGAATCATTAGCCAAAAACATTCAGTACTTC
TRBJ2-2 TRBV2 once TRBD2 CASGWTSGGLNTGELFF TGTGCCAGCGGTTGGACTAGCGGGGGGTTGAACACCGGGGAGCTGTTTTTT
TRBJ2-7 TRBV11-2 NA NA CASSSAEEQYF TGTGCCAGCAGCTCAGCGGAAGAGCAGTACTTC
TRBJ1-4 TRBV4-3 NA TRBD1 CASSQDLPGTGGEKLFF TGCGCCAGCAGCCAAGATCTCCCCGGGACAGGGGGTGAAAAACTGTTTTTT
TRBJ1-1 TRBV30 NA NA CAWSVTTEAFF TGTGCCTGGAGTGTTACTACTGAAGCTTTCTTT
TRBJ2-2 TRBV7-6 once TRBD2 CASSLRKAGGLNGELFF TGTGCCAGCAGCCTCCGGAAAGCGGGGGGGCTGAACGGGGAGCTGTTTTTT
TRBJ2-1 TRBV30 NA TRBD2 CAWSPGGGYNEQFF TGTGCCTGGAGTCCTGGGGGGGGTTACAATGAGCAGTTCTTC
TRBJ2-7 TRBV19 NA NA CASSMAGRPYEQYF TGTGCCAGTAGTATGGCGGGGCGTCCCTACGAGCAGTACTTC
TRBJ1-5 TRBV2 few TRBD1 CASSGGETGWPQHF TGTGCCAGCAGTGGGGGGGAGACAGGGTGGCCCCAGCATTTT
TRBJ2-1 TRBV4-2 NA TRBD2 CASSLRVKREADYNEQFF TGTGCCAGCAGCCTCCGGGTTAAGCGGGAGGCCGACTACAATGAGCAGTTCTTC